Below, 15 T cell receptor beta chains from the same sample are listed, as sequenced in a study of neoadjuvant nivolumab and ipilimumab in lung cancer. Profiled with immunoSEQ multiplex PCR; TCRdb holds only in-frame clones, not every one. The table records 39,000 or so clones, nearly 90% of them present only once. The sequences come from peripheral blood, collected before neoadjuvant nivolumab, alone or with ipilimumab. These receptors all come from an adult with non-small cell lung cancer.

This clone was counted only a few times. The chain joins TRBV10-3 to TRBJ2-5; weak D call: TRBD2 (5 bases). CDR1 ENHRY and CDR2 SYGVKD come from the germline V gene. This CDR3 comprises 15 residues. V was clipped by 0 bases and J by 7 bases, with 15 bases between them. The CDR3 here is CAISESISRSGTQYF. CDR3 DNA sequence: TGTGCCATCAGTGAGTCGATATCCAGAAGCGGGACCCAGTACTTC.

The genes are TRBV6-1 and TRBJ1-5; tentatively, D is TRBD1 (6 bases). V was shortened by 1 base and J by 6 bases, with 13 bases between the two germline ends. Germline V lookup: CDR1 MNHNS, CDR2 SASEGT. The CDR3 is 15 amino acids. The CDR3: CASSEGRTAAQPQHF. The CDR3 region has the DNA TGTGCCAGCAGTGAAGGAAGGACAGCAGCTCAGCCCCAGCATTTT.

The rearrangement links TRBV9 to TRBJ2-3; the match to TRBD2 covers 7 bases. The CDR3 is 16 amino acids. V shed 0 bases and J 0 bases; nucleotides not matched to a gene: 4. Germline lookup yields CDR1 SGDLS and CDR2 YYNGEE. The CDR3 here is CASSVGGTTSTDTQYF. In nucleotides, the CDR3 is TGTGCCAGCAGCGTAGGCGGGACTACTAGCACAGATACGCAGTATTTT.

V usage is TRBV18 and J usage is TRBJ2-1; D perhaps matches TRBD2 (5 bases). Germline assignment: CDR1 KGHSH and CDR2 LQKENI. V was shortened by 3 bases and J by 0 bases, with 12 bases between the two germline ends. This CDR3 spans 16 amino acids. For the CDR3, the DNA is TGTGCCAGCTCACCGATCCGAACTAGCTCCTACAATGAGCAGTTCTTC. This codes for CASSPIRTSSYNEQFF.

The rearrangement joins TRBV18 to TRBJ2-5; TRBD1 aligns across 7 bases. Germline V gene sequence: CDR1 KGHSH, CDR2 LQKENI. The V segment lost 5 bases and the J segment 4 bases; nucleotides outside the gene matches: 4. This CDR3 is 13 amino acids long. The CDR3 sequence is CASSSGQAETQYF. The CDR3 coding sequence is TGTGCCAGCTCATCCGGACAGGCAGAGACCCAGTACTTC.

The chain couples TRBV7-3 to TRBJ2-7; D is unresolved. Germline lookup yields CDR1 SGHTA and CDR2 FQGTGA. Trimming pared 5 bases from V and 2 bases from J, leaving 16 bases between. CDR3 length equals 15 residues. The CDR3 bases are TGTGCCAGCAGCAGGCGTTCCGTTTATACCTACGAGCAGTACTTC. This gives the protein CASSRRSVYTYEQYF.

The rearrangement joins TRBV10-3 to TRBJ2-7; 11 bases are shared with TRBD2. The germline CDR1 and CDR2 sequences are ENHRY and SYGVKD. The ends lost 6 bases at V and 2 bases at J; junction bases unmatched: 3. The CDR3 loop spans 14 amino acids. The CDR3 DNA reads TGTGCCATCAGGGAGACTAGCGGGACCTACGAGCAGTACTTC. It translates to CAIRETSGTYEQYF.

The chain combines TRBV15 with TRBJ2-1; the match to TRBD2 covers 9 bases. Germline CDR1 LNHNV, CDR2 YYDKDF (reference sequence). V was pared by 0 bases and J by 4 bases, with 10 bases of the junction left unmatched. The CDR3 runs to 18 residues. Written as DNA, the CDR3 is TGTGCCACCAGCAGAGAGGGTAGTAGCGGGGGACCTTACAATGAGCAGTTCTTC. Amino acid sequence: CATSREGSSGGPYNEQFF. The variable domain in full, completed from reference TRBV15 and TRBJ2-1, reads DAMVIQNPRYQVTQFGKPVTLSCSQTLNHNVMYWYQQKSSQAPKLLFHYYDKDFNNEADTPDNFQSRRPNTSFCFLDIRSPGLGDTAMYLCATSREGSSGGPYNEQFFGPGTRLTVL.

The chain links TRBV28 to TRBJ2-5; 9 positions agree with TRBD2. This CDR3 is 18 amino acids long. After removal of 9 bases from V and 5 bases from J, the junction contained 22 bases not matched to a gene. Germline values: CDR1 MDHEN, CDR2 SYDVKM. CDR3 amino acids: CASTIQSGLAGSWETQYF. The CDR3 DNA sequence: TGTGCCAGTACTATTCAAAGTGGGCTAGCGGGATCTTGGGAGACCCAGTACTTC. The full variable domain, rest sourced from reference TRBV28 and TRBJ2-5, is DVKVTQSSRYLVKRTGEKVFLECVQDMDHENMFWYRQDPGLGLRLIYFSYDVKMKEKGDIPEGYSVSREKKERFSLILESASTNQTSMYLCASTIQSGLAGSWETQYFGPGTRLLVL.

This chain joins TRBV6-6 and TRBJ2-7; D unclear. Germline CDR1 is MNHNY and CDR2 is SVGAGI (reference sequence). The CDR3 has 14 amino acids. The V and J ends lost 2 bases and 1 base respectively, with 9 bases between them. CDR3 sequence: CASSYREYSYEQYF. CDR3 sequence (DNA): TGTGCCAGCAGTTACAGGGAATATTCCTACGAGCAGTACTTC.

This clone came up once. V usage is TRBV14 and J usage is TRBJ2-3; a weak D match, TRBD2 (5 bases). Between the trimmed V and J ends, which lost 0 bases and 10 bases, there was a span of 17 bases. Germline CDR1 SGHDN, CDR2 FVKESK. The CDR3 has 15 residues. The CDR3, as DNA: TGTGCCAGCAGCCAAGATTTGTCAAGGCAGCGGTCGCAGTATTTT. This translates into CASSQDLSRQRSQYF.

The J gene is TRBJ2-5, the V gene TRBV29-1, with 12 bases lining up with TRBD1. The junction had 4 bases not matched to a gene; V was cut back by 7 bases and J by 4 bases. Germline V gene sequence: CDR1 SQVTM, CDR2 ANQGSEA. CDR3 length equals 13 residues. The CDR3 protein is CSGGTGGGETQYF. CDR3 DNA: TGCAGCGGGGGGACAGGGGGCGGAGAGACCCAGTACTTC.

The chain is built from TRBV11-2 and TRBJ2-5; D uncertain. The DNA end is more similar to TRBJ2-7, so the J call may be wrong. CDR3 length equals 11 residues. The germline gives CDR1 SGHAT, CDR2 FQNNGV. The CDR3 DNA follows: TGTGCCAGCGCCGGACCGTTCGAGCAGTACTTC. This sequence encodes CASAGPFEQYF.

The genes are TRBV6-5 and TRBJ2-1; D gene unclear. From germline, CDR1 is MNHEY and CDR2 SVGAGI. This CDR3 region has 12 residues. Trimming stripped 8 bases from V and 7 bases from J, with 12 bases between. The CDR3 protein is CASSTRLNEQFF. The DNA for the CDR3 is TGTGCCAGCTCCACGAGGTTGAATGAGCAGTTCTTC.

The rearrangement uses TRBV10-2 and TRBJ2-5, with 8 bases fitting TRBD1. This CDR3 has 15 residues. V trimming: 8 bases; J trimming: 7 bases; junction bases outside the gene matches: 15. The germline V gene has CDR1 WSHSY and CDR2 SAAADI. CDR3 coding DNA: TGCGCCAGCTCTCATGCGGGACAGGAGGTTGTGACCCAGTACTTC. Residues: CASSHAGQEVVTQYF.